The text below deals with one TCR beta chain. Its antigen is as yet unknown. TCRB transcripts that were expressed got sequenced, as all of the isolated RNA had been reverse transcribed. Profiled with immunoSEQ multiplex PCR; TCRdb holds only in-frame clones, not every one. The data hold 130,000 to 150,000 clones, with around 9.3% observed a single time. Unmatched junction bases numbered 20, after V lost 4 bases and J lost 12 bases. CDR3 length: 17 amino acids. Per the germline V gene, CDR1 is SGDLS and CDR2 is YYNGEE. The data were obtained in a study of beta chain features in type 1 diabetes. About the study: Age and gender were similar between patients and healthy donors, as were cell yields. Study-level points and caveats: There were fewer insertions and more deletions at the VDJ junctions of type 1 diabetes patients. A potential PCR bias toward shorter templates would be equal in patient and control samples.

A single heparinised blood sample, averaging about 100 mL, was obtained per donor. V usage is TRBV9 and J usage is TRBJ1-5; 9 bases are shared with TRBD1. The sequence came from a man aged 18 to 30 in good health. The sequenced sample consisted of naive CD4+ T cells from blood. CDR3: CASSPGSGQGEVGGQHF. In DNA, the CDR3 is TGTGCCAGCAGCCCTGGTTCGGGACAGGGAGAGGTTGGAGGCCAGCATTTT.